This TCR beta chain was sequenced for a study of blood T cell repertoires in COVID-19. The V and J ends lost 4 bases and 4 bases, in that order; junction bases with no gene match: 8. This CDR3 is built from 15 residues. The germline gives CDR1 SGHKS, CDR2 YYEKEE (reference sequence). Profiling relied on immunoSEQ multiplex PCR, and the TCRdb table lists in-frame clones only, not all of them. This sample has 250,000 to 350,000 clones, with 90% found just once. In assigning cohorts, the study relied on participant-reported clinical history. This receptor was obtained from a woman in her 30s who had recovered from COVID-19. V usage is TRBV5-5 and J usage is TRBJ2-7, with TRBD2 matching 10 bases. Sequencing was carried out using PBMCs or T cells enriched from blood (not recorded which). CDR3 DNA: TGTGCCAGCAGCATTAGCGGGGGGACCCAATACGAGCAGTACTTC. Amino acids: CASSISGGTQYEQYF.